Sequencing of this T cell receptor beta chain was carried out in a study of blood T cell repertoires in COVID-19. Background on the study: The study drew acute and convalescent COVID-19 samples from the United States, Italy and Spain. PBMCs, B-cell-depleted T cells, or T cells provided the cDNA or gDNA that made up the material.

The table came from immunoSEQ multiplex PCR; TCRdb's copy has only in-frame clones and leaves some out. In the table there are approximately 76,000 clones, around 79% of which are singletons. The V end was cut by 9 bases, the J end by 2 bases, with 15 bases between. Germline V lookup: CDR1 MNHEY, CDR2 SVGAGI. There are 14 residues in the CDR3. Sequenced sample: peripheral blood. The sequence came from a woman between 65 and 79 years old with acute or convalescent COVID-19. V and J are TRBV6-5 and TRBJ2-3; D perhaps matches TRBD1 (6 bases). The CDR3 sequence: CASSPGHLTDTQYF. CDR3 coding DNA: TGTGCCAGTAGCCCGGGACATCTCACAGATACGCAGTATTTT.